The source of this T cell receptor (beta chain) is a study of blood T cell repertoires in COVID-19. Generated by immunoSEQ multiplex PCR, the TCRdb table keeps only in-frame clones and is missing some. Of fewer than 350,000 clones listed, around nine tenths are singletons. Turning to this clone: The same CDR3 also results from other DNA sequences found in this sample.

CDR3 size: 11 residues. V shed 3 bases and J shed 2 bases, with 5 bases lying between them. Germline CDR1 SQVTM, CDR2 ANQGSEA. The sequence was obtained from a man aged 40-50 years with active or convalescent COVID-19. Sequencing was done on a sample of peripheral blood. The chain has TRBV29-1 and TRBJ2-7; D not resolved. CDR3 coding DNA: TGCAGCGTTGACGCAGCCTACGAGCAGTACTTC. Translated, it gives CSVDAAYEQYF.